These 9 T cell receptor beta chains originate from one sample sequenced in a study of blood T cell repertoires in COVID-19. The table came from immunoSEQ multiplex PCR; TCRdb's copy has only in-frame clones and leaves some out. The sample lists more than 200,000 clones; roughly 86% were seen once. What was sequenced was PBMCs or T cells enriched from blood (not recorded which). The receptors stem from a woman aged 45 to 65 who had recovered from COVID-19.

With regard to this clone: The CDR3 ends on some other residue instead of the conserved phenylalanine or tryptophan, so this is likely a read error. The DNA is omitted, as the CDR3 cannot be located on it reliably, and the CDR3 follows TCRdb's listing. This chain links TRBV7-2 with TRBJ1-2; the table's D call, TRBD1, has no DNA check behind it. Germline V gene lookup returns CDR1 SGHTA and CDR2 FQGNSA. Including both end residues, the CDR3 is 14 amino acids long. The CDR3 loop is CASSFSPGQGPRYA.

This clone was counted a single time. This chain joins TRBV30 and TRBJ1-1; 7 bases align to TRBD1. The V segment lost 5 bases and the J segment 0 bases; nucleotides outside the gene matches: 0. Per the germline V gene, CDR1 is GTSNPN and CDR2 is SVGIG (reference sequence). This CDR3 comprises 12 residues. The CDR3: CAWDRVNTEAFF. CDR3 in DNA: TGTGCCTGGGACAGGGTGAACACTGAAGCTTTCTTT.

The chain employs TRBV4-1 and TRBJ2-7; tentatively, D is TRBD2 (6 bases). This CDR3 has 12 residues. V was cut by 3 bases and J by 3 bases, with 6 bases left in between. The germline V gene has CDR1 MGHRA and CDR2 YSYEKL. The CDR3 is CASSQGGYEQYF. The CDR3 DNA follows: TGCGCCAGCAGCCAGGGGGGCTACGAGCAGTACTTC.

The chain has TRBV5-4 and TRBJ2-5; 10 bases align to TRBD1. V gave up 1 base and J gave up 5 bases; unmatched junction bases: 5. The V gene's germline CDR1 is SGHNT and CDR2 YYREEE (reference sequence). There are 15 residues in the CDR3. Here the CDR3 DNA reads TGTGCCAGCAGCTTGATGACAGGGGGCGCGGAGACCCAGTACTTC. Its translation: CASSLMTGGAETQYF.

Turning to this clone: Other DNA sequences in the sample encode the same CDR3. J is TRBJ2-2 and V is TRBV15, with D uncertain. Germline V lookup: CDR1 LNHNV, CDR2 YYDKDF (reference sequence). V gave up 0 bases and J gave up 5 bases, with 4 bases separating them. The CDR3 sequence is 13 residues long. The CDR3 loop is CATSRERTGELFF. The CDR3 bases are TGTGCCACCAGCAGAGAGAGGACCGGGGAGCTGTTTTTT.

V and J are TRBV12-3 or TRBV12-4 and TRBJ1-6, with D uncertain. V lost 3 bases, J lost 9 bases, and 6 bases lay in between. CDR3 length: 12 amino acids. The CDR3 DNA sequence: TGTGCCAGCAGTTTCGCGAGTTCACCCCTCCACTTT. Residues: CASSFASSPLHF.

The rearrangement joins TRBV7-9 to TRBJ2-7; no clear D. The V gene's germline CDR1 is SEHNR and CDR2 FQNEAQ (reference sequence). Deletions cut 5 bases from V and 6 bases from J, with 14 bases between. The CDR3 length is 13 residues. CDR3 DNA: TGTGCCAGCAGCGACACGATGGGTCGCGAGCAGTACTTC. This encodes CASSDTMGREQYF.

The chain joins TRBV7-9 to TRBJ2-5; 12 bases match TRBD2. Germline lookup yields CDR1 SEHNR and CDR2 FQNEAQ (reference sequence). The CDR3 loop spans 17 amino acids. V dropped 4 bases and J dropped 6; count of bases not matched to a gene: 12. The CDR3 protein is CASSSASGRAGFQTQYF. The CDR3 DNA follows: TGTGCCAGCAGCTCTGCTAGCGGGAGGGCCGGATTTCAGACCCAGTACTTC.

This clone has just a few counts. V is TRBV15 and J is TRBJ1-5, with D perhaps TRBD1 (6 bases). Trimming pared 0 bases from V and 2 bases from J, leaving 11 bases between. Germline V CDR1 and CDR2: LNHNV, YYDKDF (reference sequence). This CDR3 has 16 residues. CDR3 nucleotides: TGTGCCACCAGCAGAGAGGGGGGGGCGGGCAATCAGCCCCAGCATTTT. It encodes CATSREGGAGNQPQHF.